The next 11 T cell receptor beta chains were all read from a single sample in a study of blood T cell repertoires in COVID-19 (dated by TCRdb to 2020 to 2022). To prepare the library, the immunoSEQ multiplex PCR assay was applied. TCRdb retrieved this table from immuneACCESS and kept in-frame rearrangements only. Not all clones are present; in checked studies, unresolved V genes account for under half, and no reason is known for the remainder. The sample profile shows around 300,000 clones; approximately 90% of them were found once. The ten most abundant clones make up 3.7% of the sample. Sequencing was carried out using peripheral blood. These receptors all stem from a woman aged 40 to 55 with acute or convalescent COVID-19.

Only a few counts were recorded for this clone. In DNA, the CDR3 is TGTGCCAGCAGCTGGGGGACAGGGGGCGCTAATGGCTACACCTTC. It yields the protein CASSWGTGGANGYTF. V gene TRBV5-6 combines with J gene TRBJ1-2; 12 positions match TRBD1. Germline V gene sequence: CDR1 SGHDT, CDR2 YYEEEE. CDR3 length: 15 residues. The V segment lost 3 bases and the J segment 6 bases; nucleotides outside the gene matches: 6.

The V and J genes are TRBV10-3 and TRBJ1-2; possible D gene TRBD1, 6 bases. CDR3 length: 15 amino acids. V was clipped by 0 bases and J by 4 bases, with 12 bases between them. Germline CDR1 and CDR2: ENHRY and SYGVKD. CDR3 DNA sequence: TGTGCCATCAGTGAGTCGCGGGGGCACGCCTATGGCTACACCTTC. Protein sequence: CAISESRGHAYGYTF.

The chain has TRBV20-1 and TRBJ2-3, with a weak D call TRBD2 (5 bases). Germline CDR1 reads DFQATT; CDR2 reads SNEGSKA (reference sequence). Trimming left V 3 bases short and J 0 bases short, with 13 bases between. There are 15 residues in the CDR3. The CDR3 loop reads CSASWGAPSTDTQYF. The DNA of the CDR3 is TGCAGTGCTAGTTGGGGAGCCCCTAGCACAGATACGCAGTATTTT.

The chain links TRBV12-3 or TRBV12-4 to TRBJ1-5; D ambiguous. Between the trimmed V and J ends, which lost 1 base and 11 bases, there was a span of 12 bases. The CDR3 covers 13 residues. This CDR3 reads CASSLGPEVSQHF. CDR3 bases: TGTGCCAGCAGTTTAGGGCCAGAAGTATCCCAGCATTTT.

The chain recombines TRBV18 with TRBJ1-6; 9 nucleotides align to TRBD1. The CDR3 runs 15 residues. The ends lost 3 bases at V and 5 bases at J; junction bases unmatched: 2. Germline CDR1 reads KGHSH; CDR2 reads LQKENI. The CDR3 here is CASSPRQGDNSPLHF. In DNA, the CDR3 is TGTGCCAGCTCACCTCGACAGGGGGATAATTCACCCCTCCACTTT.

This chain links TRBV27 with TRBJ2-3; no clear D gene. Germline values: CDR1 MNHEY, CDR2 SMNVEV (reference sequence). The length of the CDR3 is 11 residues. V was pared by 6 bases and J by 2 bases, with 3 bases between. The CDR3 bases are TGTGCCAGCAGATACACAGATACGCAGTATTTT. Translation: CASRYTDTQYF.

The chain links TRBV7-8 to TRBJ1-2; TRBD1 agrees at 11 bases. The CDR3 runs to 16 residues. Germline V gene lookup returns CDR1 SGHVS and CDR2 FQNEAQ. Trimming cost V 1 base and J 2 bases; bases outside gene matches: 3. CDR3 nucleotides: TGTGCCAGCAGCTTAGGGACAGGGGGCGCGAACTATGGCTACACCTTC. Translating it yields CASSLGTGGANYGYTF. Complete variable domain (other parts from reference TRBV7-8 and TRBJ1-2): GAGVSQSPRYKVAKRGQDVALRCDPISGHVSLFWYQQALGQGPEFLTYFQNEAQLDKSGLPSDRFFAERPEGSVSTLKIQRTQQEDSAVYLCASSLGTGGANYGYTFGSGTRLTVV.

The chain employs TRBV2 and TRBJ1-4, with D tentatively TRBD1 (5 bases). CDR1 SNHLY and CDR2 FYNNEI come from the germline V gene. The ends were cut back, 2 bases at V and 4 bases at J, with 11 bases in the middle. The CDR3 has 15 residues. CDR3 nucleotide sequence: TGTGCCAGCAGTGAACCCCGCAGGGATAATGAAAAACTGTTTTTT. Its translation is CASSEPRRDNEKLFF.

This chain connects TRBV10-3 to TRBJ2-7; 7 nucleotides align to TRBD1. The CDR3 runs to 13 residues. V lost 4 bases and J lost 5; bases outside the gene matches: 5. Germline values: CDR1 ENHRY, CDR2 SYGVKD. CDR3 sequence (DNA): TGTGCCATCAGTGTGCGGCAGGGGGACGAGCAGTACGTC. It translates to CAISVRQGDEQYV.

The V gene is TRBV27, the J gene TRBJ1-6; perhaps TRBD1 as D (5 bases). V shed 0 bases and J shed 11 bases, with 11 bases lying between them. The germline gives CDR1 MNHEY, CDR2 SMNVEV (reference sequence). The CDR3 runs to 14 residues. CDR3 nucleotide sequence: TGTGCCAGCAGTTTATCAGCAGGGAGGACACCCCTCCACTTT. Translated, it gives CASSLSAGRTPLHF.

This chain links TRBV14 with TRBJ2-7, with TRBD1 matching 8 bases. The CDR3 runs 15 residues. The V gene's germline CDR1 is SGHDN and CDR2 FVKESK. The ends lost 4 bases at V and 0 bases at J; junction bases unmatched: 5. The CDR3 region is CASSRGQGISYEQYV. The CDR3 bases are TGTGCCAGCAGCCGCGGACAGGGAATCTCCTACGAGCAGTACGTC.